One and the same sample provided the 9 T cell receptor beta chains below, sequenced in a study of T cells in Graves' hyperthyroidism and ophthalmopathy. Amplified TCR beta CDR3 regions came from RNA transcripts. HTBI primers were employed in a first-round RT-PCR of the TCR CDR3. Using its own MiXCR run on the multiplex PCR reads, TCRdb lists one record per CDR3 protein. The sample has 540,000 or so distinct CDR3 sequences, 15% to 17% seen once; the top ten hold approximately 7.4%. The sequencing input was blood. The receptors were sampled from a woman aged 25 to 39 with Graves' hyperthyroidism.

This clonotype was seen repeatedly, ten times or more. The J gene is TRBJ1-1, the V gene TRBV12-3 or TRBV12-4; D gene unclear. The V end lost 4 bases, the J end lost 6 bases, and 6 bases lay between the germline ends. The length of the CDR3 is 11 residues. The CDR3 DNA reads as TGTGCCAGCAGTTCGAGGGCTGAAGCTTTCTTT. This gives the protein CASSSRAEAFF.

This clonotype was detected a few times. V gene TRBV7-9 combines with J gene TRBJ2-7; 14 nucleotides agree with TRBD2. The germline CDR1 and CDR2 sequences are SEHNR and FQNEAQ (reference sequence). With 2 bases clipped from V and 4 bases from J, the junction kept 10 bases outside the gene matches. The CDR3 is 18 residues long. The chain's CDR3 is CASSLYTGRTSGRYEQYF. For the CDR3, the DNA is TGTGCCAGCAGCTTATATACAGGTCGGACTAGCGGGAGGTACGAGCAGTACTTC. Together with reference TRBV7-9 and TRBJ2-7, the CDR3 gives the full variable domain: DTGVSQNPRHKITKRGQNVTFRCDPISEHNRLYWYRQTLGQGPEFLTYFQNEAQLEKSRLLSDRFSAERPKGSFSTLEIQRTEQGDSAMYLCASSLYTGRTSGRYEQYFGPGTRLTVT.

This clonotype was recorded many times. V is TRBV6-2 or TRBV6-3 and J is TRBJ2-7; weak D call: TRBD2 (5 bases). Germline V gene lookup returns CDR1 MNHEY and CDR2 SVGEGT. The CDR3 consists of 14 residues. V was clipped by 5 bases and J by 3 bases, with 14 bases between them. The DNA of the CDR3 is TGTGCCAGCAGTATCGGACTCCCCAACTACGAGCAGTACTTC. It is translated as CASSIGLPNYEQYF.

This clonotype was seen only a few times. The rearrangement joins TRBV6-1 to TRBJ1-2, with no clear D. Germline V gives CDR1 MNHNS, CDR2 SASEGT. The CDR3 contains 12 residues. The V end lost 8 bases, the J end lost 5 bases, and 12 bases lay between the germline ends. In DNA, the CDR3 is TGTGCCAGCTATTACGTGTGGTATGGCTACACCTTC. It translates to CASYYVWYGYTF.

V is TRBV29-1 and J is TRBJ1-1; D is unresolved. Germline V lookup: CDR1 SQVTM, CDR2 ANQGSEA. Deletions cut 3 bases from V and 1 base from J, with 9 bases between. The CDR3 consists of 13 residues. The CDR3 here is CSVESTENTEAFF. The DNA for the CDR3 is TGCAGCGTTGAGTCAACAGAGAACACTGAAGCTTTCTTT.

This chain joins TRBV2 and TRBJ2-5; 9 bases agree with TRBD1. The CDR3 covers 18 residues. Germline CDR1 reads SNHLY; CDR2 reads FYNNEI. The V gene end was trimmed by 7 bases and the J gene end by 6 bases; junction bases not matched to a gene: 21. The CDR3 protein is CASKTREQGAISSQTQYF. CDR3 in DNA: TGTGCCAGCAAGACCCGGGAACAGGGGGCGATTAGCTCGCAGACCCAGTACTTC.

J is TRBJ2-7 and V is TRBV7-6; D is uncertain. Trimming took 5 bases from V and 3 from J, leaving 20 bases between them. Looked up from germline, CDR1 is SGHVS and CDR2 is FNYEAQ. This CDR3 comprises 16 residues. Here the CDR3 reads CASSLEPSWGDYEQYF. The DNA for the CDR3 is TGTGCCAGCAGCCTCGAACCAAGTTGGGGTGACTACGAGCAGTACTTC.

This clonotype was counted between two and nine times. V gene TRBV14 combines with J gene TRBJ1-2; 7 nucleotides agree with TRBD1. CDR3 size: 14 residues. J was trimmed by 4 bases and V by 1 base; bases with no gene match: 3. CDR1 and CDR2 from the germline V gene are SGHDN and FVKESK. This chain's CDR3 is CASSQGQGFYGYTF. The DNA of the CDR3 is TGTGCCAGCAGCCAAGGACAGGGCTTCTATGGCTACACCTTC.

The sample holds many counts of this clonotype. The rearrangement links TRBV7-9 to TRBJ2-3; weak D call: TRBD2 (6 bases). The germline V and J ends were trimmed by 8 bases and 0 bases, with 12 bases remaining between them. Germline-derived CDR1 and CDR2 are SEHNR and FQNEAQ (reference sequence). This CDR3 contains 14 residues. This CDR3 is CASSLATSTDTQYF. The CDR3 coding sequence is TGTGCCAGCTCGCTAGCGACTAGCACAGATACGCAGTATTTT. Full variable domain (rest looked up from reference TRBV7-9 and TRBJ2-3): DTGVSQNPRHKITKRGQNVTFRCDPISEHNRLYWYRQTLGQGPEFLTYFQNEAQLEKSRLLSDRFSAERPKGSFSTLEIQRTEQGDSAMYLCASSLATSTDTQYFGPGTRLTVL.